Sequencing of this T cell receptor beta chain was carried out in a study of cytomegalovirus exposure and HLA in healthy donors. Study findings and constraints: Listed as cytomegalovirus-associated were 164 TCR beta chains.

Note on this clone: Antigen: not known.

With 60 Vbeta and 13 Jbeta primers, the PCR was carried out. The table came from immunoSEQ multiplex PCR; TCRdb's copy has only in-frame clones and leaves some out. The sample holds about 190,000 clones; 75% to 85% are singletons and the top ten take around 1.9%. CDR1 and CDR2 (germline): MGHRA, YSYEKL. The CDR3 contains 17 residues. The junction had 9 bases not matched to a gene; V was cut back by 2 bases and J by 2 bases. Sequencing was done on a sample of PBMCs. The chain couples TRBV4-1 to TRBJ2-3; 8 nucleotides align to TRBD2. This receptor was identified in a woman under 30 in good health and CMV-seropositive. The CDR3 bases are TGCGCCAGCAGCCAATCCAGCGGGGGAATCTACACAGATACGCAGTATTTT. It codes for CASSQSSGGIYTDTQYF.